This TCR beta chain was documented in a study of T cell changes during pregnancy in multiple sclerosis. The assay was immunoSEQ multiplex PCR, and TCRdb's table has in-frame clones only and misses some. The sample holds more than 35,000 clones; about 90% are singletons and the top ten take over 0.45%. V was clipped by 4 bases and J by 6 bases; unmatched bases: 12. This CDR3 has 16 residues. The germline V gene encodes CDR1 SGHNT and CDR2 YYREEE (reference sequence). Source: CD4+ T cells from peripheral blood mononuclear cells, taken in the second trimester of pregnancy. The rearrangement uses TRBV5-4 and TRBJ2-7; 11 nucleotides align to TRBD2. This receptor was taken from a female donor with multiple sclerosis, enrolled in a pregnancy study. CDR3 sequence: CASSRGLAALPSEQYF. CDR3 coding DNA: TGTGCCAGCAGCCGGGGACTAGCGGCCCTCCCCAGCGAGCAGTACTTC.